This is a list of T cell receptor beta chains from one sample in a study of neurological immune-mediated disorders. Each CDR3 protein gets one entry after TCRdb re-called the 5' RACE reads with MiXCR. This sample yields tens of thousands of distinct CDR3 sequences, of which 10% to 15% are seen a single time; roughly 2.3% belongs to the top ten. Sequenced input: PBMCs. The receptor source for this set is a woman between 40 and 55 years old in good health. Each CDR3 is given with its conserved first and last residue. D genes are given only for firm matches. Part of the rows lack a size; the others show once, few, many or a class for expanded clones.

TRBV5-1	many	TRBJ1-5	-	TGCGCCAGCAGCATCACAGGGATAGAAGGACAGCCCCAGCATTTT	CASSITGIEGQPQHF
TRBV20-1	many	TRBJ2-4	-	TGCAGTGCTAGAGGCGCTGACAGCTTCAAAAACATTCAGTACTTC	CSARGADSFKNIQYF
TRBV6-6	many	TRBJ1-6	-	TGTGCCAGCAGGCCGACCCCGGCTCGCGTCTATAATTCACCCCTCCACTTT	CASRPTPARVYNSPLHF
TRBV4-1	many	TRBJ2-3	-	TGCGCCAGCAGCCGTTCGGGGGGCACAGATACGCAGTATTTT	CASSRSGGTDTQYF
TRBV5-6	many	TRBJ1-1	-	TGTGCCAGCAGCTTTCCCCAGACTTACACTGAAGCTTTCTTT	CASSFPQTYTEAFF
TRBV27	many	TRBJ2-5	TRBD1	TGTGCCAGCAGTCGGGGACAGGGGGCAAGAGAGACCCAGTACTTC	CASSRGQGARETQYF
TRBV20-1	many	TRBJ1-1	-	TGCAGTGCCAAAGAGCCTAACACTGAAGCTTTCTTT	CSAKEPNTEAFF
TRBV12-3/TRBV12-4	many	TRBJ2-7	TRBD1	TGTGCCAGCACCCACTCGGACAGGGGCTACGAGCAGTACTTC	CASTHSDRGYEQYF
TRBV5-1	-	TRBJ1-5	-	TGCGCCAGCAGCTTGTACGGGGGTGATAGCAATCAGCCCCAGCATTTT	CASSLYGGDSNQPQHF
TRBV20-1	many	TRBJ1-6	TRBD1	TGCAGTGCCGACGACGGGACAGGGGCTTTTAATTCACCCCTCCACTTT	CSADDGTGAFNSPLHF
TRBV5-6	-	TRBJ2-1	-	TGTAACAGCAGCTGGGCCAATAGTATTGAGCAGTTCTTC	CNSSWANSIEQFF
TRBV7-2	many	TRBJ2-5	-	TGTGCCAGCAGCTTAGTCGGGCGAGGTTCAGGACTACAAGAGACCCAGTACTTC	CASSLVGRGSGLQETQYF
TRBV7-2	many	TRBJ1-5	-	TGTGCCGGCAGCTTAGTTCAGGGCGGTCAGCCCCAGCATTTT	CAGSLVQGGQPQHF
TRBV20-1	many	TRBJ1-3	TRBD1	TGCAGTGCTATAATAACAGGGGCTGGAAACACCATATATTTT	CSAIITGAGNTIYF
TRBV20-1	medium-sized	TRBJ1-2	TRBD1	TGCAGTGCTAGAGTAGGGACAGGGGTTGGCTACACCTTC	CSARVGTGVGYTF
TRBV2	-	TRBJ2-7	TRBD1	TGTGCCAGCAGCGGACAGGCAATGATATACGAGCAGTACTTC	CASSGQAMIYEQYF
TRBV9	many	TRBJ2-3	-	TGTGCCAGCAGCCCAGGTGGAGGGCGTTCAGGAGATACGCAGTATTTT	CASSPGGGRSGDTQYF
TRBV14	many	TRBJ2-7	-	TGTGCCAGCAGCCAGACGGGCCTATTGGGGGAGCAGTACTTC	CASSQTGLLGEQYF
TRBV12-3/TRBV12-4	medium-sized	TRBJ1-2	TRBD1	TGTGCCAGCAGTGGGGGACAGGGGGCGTTCGGCTACACCTTC	CASSGGQGAFGYTF
TRBV12-3/TRBV12-4	many	TRBJ1-2	-	TGTGCCAGCAGCCTTCGGGCGAAGCTAGGCTACACCTTC	CASSLRAKLGYTF
TRBV20-1	many	TRBJ2-1	-	TGCAGTGCCAGAATGCCGGGACTCCGCTCCTACAATGAGCAGTTCTTC	CSARMPGLRSYNEQFF
TRBV6-2/TRBV6-3	many	TRBJ1-5	TRBD1	TGTGCCAGCAGTCATGACAGGGGGTCGCAGCCCCAGCATTTT	CASSHDRGSQPQHF
TRBV7-8	many	TRBJ2-7	TRBD2	TGTGCCAGCAGCTTGGAGCGGGAGTACTACGAGCAGTACTTC	CASSLEREYYEQYF
TRBV20-1	many	TRBJ2-1	-	TGCAGTGCTAGAGACAGGGAGAGCTCCTACAATGAGCAGTTCTTC	CSARDRESSYNEQFF
TRBV5-6	many	TRBJ2-5	-	TGTGCCAGCAGCTTGAAGACGGTCACTGGGTACTTC	CASSLKTVTGYF
TRBV5-1	many	TRBJ2-4	-	TGCGCCAGCAGCTTGGCTGGGACCGATAAAAACATTCAGTACTTC	CASSLAGTDKNIQYF
TRBV5-5	many	TRBJ2-7	TRBD1	TGTGCCAGCAGCCCTCTCTCGGGACAGTCGACCGAGCAGTACTTC	CASSPLSGQSTEQYF
TRBV6-1	many	TRBJ2-1	TRBD2	TGTGCCAGCAGTGAGGGGCCTAGCGGGACCCACAATGAGCAGTTCTTC	CASSEGPSGTHNEQFF
TRBV20-1	-	TRBJ1-2	TRBD1	TGCAGTGCCCCCGGACAGGGGGGGGGCTACACCTTC	CSAPGQGGGYTF
TRBV5-1	few	TRBJ1-1	TRBD1	TGCGCCAGCAGCCGGCACGGACAGGGGCTGTCCGGCACTGAAGCTTTCTTT	CASSRHGQGLSGTEAFF
TRBV27	many	TRBJ2-7	-	TGTGCCAGCAGTTTATGGAGCAGGGCGGGCGAGCAGTACTTC	CASSLWSRAGEQYF
TRBV27	many	TRBJ2-1	-	TGTGCCAGCAGTTTATCCAGGGCTAAAAATGAGCAGTTCTTC	CASSLSRAKNEQFF
TRBV7-2	many	TRBJ2-7	TRBD2	TGTGCCAGCAGCTTAGCGACTAGCGCCCCCTTCGAGCAGTACTTC	CASSLATSAPFEQYF
TRBV12-3/TRBV12-4	many	TRBJ2-2	TRBD2	TGTGCCAGCACCCCCGGGACTAGCGGGAGGGGGACTACCGGGGAGCTGTTTTTT	CASTPGTSGRGTTGELFF
TRBV3-1	few	TRBJ2-1	-	TGTGCCAGCAGCCAAGTTCTAGTCCCAGGAAATGAGCAGTTCTTC	CASSQVLVPGNEQFF
TRBV6-6	many	TRBJ2-7	-	TGTGCCAGCGCCCCCGGGACCCGCTCCTACGAGCAGTACTTC	CASAPGTRSYEQYF
TRBV12-3/TRBV12-4	-	TRBJ2-2	TRBD1	TGTGCCAGCGAGACAGGGGACGCCGGGGAACTGTTTTTT	CASETGDAGELFF
TRBV6-5	-	TRBJ1-4	TRBD1	TGTGCCAGCAGTTACTCAGGGGGCGGACGTGAAAAACTGTTTTTT	CASSYSGGGREKLFF
TRBV20-1	many	TRBJ1-1	TRBD1	TGCAGTGCCAGTGAACAGGGGTGGGCTGAAGCTTTCTTT	CSASEQGWAEAFF
TRBV5-5	-	TRBJ2-1	-	TGTGCCAGCAGCTTGCCCGGGACCCACAATGAGCAGTTCTTC	CASSLPGTHNEQFF
TRBV5-8	many	TRBJ2-4	-	TGTGCCAGCAGCTTGGAGGGGGGCCTAGCCAAAAACATTCAGTACTTC	CASSLEGGLAKNIQYF
TRBV5-1	-	TRBJ1-1	TRBD1	TGCGCCAGCAGCTTGGCAGGGGGCTTTGAAGCTTTCTTT	CASSLAGGFEAFF
TRBV6-5	many	TRBJ1-1	TRBD1	TGTGCCAGCACCTCCGGGACAGGGAAAACTGAAGCTTTCTTT	CASTSGTGKTEAFF
TRBV9	few	TRBJ2-3	-	TGTGCCAGCAGCGGGCTGGGTATCCCAGATACGCAGTATTTT	CASSGLGIPDTQYF
TRBV19	few	TRBJ2-2	-	TGTGCCAGTAGTAAAACGGGGAACACCGGGGAGCTGTTTTTT	CASSKTGNTGELFF
TRBV6-2/TRBV6-3	many	TRBJ2-7	TRBD1	TGTGCCAGCAGTTTTACCGGGACAGGATCCTACGAGCAGTACTTC	CASSFTGTGSYEQYF
TRBV3-1	few	TRBJ2-5	TRBD1	TGTGCCAGCAGCCACAGGGACAGGGTACAAGAGACCCAGTACTTC	CASSHRDRVQETQYF
TRBV3-2	many	TRBJ1-1	-	TGTGCCAGCAGCCAAGCCCGGACAGGGGGCAGGTTAACTGAAGCTTTCTTT	CASSQARTGGRLTEAFF
TRBV25-1	many	TRBJ2-5	TRBD1	TGTGCCAGCAGTGAGCGGGACAGGGTTAAGGAGACCCAGTACTTC	CASSERDRVKETQYF
TRBV6-5	many	TRBJ2-1	-	TGTGCCAGCAGTTACCCGTTTGATGGTGCTGAGCAGTTCTTC	CASSYPFDGAEQFF
TRBV20-1	many	TRBJ2-5	-	TGCAGTGCTTGGTACAGGGTACACCAAGAGACCCAGTACTTC	CSAWYRVHQETQYF
TRBV6-1	many	TRBJ2-2	-	TGTGCCAGCAGTGATTGGGGAACCGGGGAGCTGTTTTTT	CASSDWGTGELFF
TRBV15	-	TRBJ2-2	TRBD1	TGTGCCACCAGCAGAGTGGGACAGGGGGAGCTGTTTTTT	CATSRVGQGELFF
TRBV7-3	-	TRBJ2-3	-	TGTGCCAGCAGCTTAACAAAGAGCCTCCCTAGCACAGATACGCAGTATTTT	CASSLTKSLPSTDTQYF
TRBV20-1	-	TRBJ2-3	-	TGCAGTGTAGCGACCGCTAGCACAGATACGCAGTATTTT	CSVATASTDTQYF
TRBV19	-	TRBJ1-2	TRBD1	TGTGCCAGTAGTGCCGGGACAGTTAACTATGGCTACACCTTC	CASSAGTVNYGYTF
TRBV6-4	many	TRBJ2-1	TRBD2	TGTGCCAGCATCCGCGAGGCCAGCGGGGGGCCCAATGAGCAGTTCTTC	CASIREASGGPNEQFF
TRBV6-2/TRBV6-3	many	TRBJ2-2	-	TGTGCCAGCGGCACCAGGGGCAGATTTGGGGTCAGCACCGGGGAGCTGTTTTTT	CASGTRGRFGVSTGELFF
TRBV18	many	TRBJ1-2	-	TGTGCCAGCTCACCTACACAGGGACCTAACTATGGCTACACCTTC	CASSPTQGPNYGYTF
TRBV7-2	many	TRBJ2-7	TRBD2	TGTGCCAGCAGCCCCATAGCGGGGGGCGCACCCTACGAGCAGTACTTC	CASSPIAGGAPYEQYF